These T cell receptor beta chains were read from a single sample in a study of cytomegalovirus exposure and HLA in healthy donors. Method: immunoSEQ multiplex PCR; TCRdb's copy keeps in-frame clones and lacks some. Here the sample spans fewer than 250,000 clones, less than 85% being singletons. The sample consisted of PBMCs. The receptors were gathered from a girl under 10 years old in good health and CMV-seronegative. CDR3s include the opening cysteine and the closing phenylalanine or tryptophan. Each record gives: clone size, J gene, D gene, V gene, CDR3 protein, CDR3 DNA. The D gene is left open where the match is weak. Clone sizes are given selectively: once, few, many, or a class where the clone is expanded.

.,TRBJ2-7,TRBD2,TRBV11-2,CASSLEPSGIYEQYF,TGTGCCAGCAGCTTAGAGCCTAGCGGGATATACGAGCAGTACTTC
.,TRBJ1-1,.,TRBV30,CAWISSDRLNTEAFF,TGTGCCTGGATCTCCTCGGACAGATTGAACACTGAAGCTTTCTTT
.,TRBJ2-1,.,TRBV9,CAIHSEDAYNEQFF,TGTGCCATCCATAGCGAGGATGCCTACAATGAGCAGTTCTTC
few,TRBJ1-2,TRBD1,TRBV7-9,CASSIGYGTDYGYTF,TGTGCCAGCAGCATAGGATATGGGACAGACTATGGCTACACCTTC
once,TRBJ2-3,.,TRBV7-9,CASSLGAPTDTQYF,TGTGCCAGCAGCTTAGGGGCGCCAACAGATACGCAGTATTTT
.,TRBJ1-5,.,TRBV21-1,CASSKGLTGLQPQHF,TGTGCCAGCAGCAAAGGTTTAACAGGGTTACAGCCCCAGCATTTT
.,TRBJ2-1,TRBD2,TRBV9,CASSVTSGRARGNEQFF,TGTGCCAGCAGCGTAACTAGCGGGAGGGCCCGGGGCAATGAGCAGTTCTTC
.,TRBJ1-5,.,TRBV2,CASSVRPGANNQPQHF,TGTGCCAGCAGTGTTCGTCCAGGGGCGAACAATCAGCCCCAGCATTTT
.,TRBJ1-2,.,TRBV11-2,CASSAQINYGYTF,TGTGCCAGCAGCGCTCAGATTAACTATGGCTACACCTTC
.,TRBJ1-1,.,TRBV27,CASSLQRGGATEAFF,TGTGCCAGCAGTTTACAGCGGGGAGGGGCCACTGAAGCTTTCTTT
few,TRBJ2-5,TRBD2,TRBV5-6,CASSSPREGETQYF,TGTGCCAGCAGCTCCCCCAGGGAGGGCGAGACCCAGTACTTC
few,TRBJ2-3,TRBD2,TRBV5-4,CASSLGLANGIDTQYF,TGTGCCAGCAGCCTGGGACTAGCCAATGGAATAGATACGCAGTATTTT
.,TRBJ1-5,.,TRBV10-3,CAISNRESNQPQHF,TGTGCCATCAGTAACAGGGAAAGCAATCAGCCCCAGCATTTT
once,TRBJ2-2,.,TRBV27,CASSLVVRVGELFF,TGTGCCAGCAGTTTAGTTGTGCGGGTCGGGGAGCTGTTTTTT
.,TRBJ2-3,.,TRBV10-1,CASSRGVTDTQYF,TGCGCCAGCAGCCGCGGGGTCACAGATACGCAGTATTTT
.,TRBJ1-5,TRBD1,TRBV27,CASDRDSQPQHF,TGTGCCAGTGACAGGGATAGTCAGCCCCAGCATTTT
.,TRBJ2-7,.,TRBV5-1,CASSPGLHEQYF,TGCGCCAGCAGCCCGGGACTCCACGAGCAGTACTTC
.,TRBJ1-1,.,TRBV2,CASSPKTVNTEAFF,TGTGCCAGCAGTCCTAAGACAGTGAACACTGAAGCTTTCTTT